This is a list of T cell receptor beta chains from one sample in a study of blood T cell repertoires in COVID-19. The protocol was immunoSEQ multiplex PCR, while the TCRdb copy is restricted to in-frame clones and leaves out a portion. The repertoire consists of around 77,000 clones, with about 85% occurring once and the leading ten covering roughly 5%. What was sequenced was peripheral blood. Receptors originate from a man at least 80 years old with acute or convalescent COVID-19. CDR3s include the opening cysteine and the closing phenylalanine or tryptophan. D genes are given only for firm matches. Clone size is given for some rows only: seen once, a few or many times, or a class if the clone is expanded.

CDR3nt | CDR3aa | len | j_gene | v_gene | abundance | d_gene
TGTGCCAGCAGCTTGCTTCCGGGACAGGGGGAAAGCTATGGCTACACCTTC | CASSLLPGQGESYGYTF | 17 | TRBJ1-2 | TRBV28 | - | TRBD1
TGTGCCAGCAAATCACGGACAGCAAACACTGAAGCTTTCTTT | CASKSRTANTEAFF | 14 | TRBJ1-1 | TRBV6-5 | few | -
TGTGCCAGTAGTATAGGAGCAGGGATTGGCAGCACAGATACGCAGTATTTT | CASSIGAGIGSTDTQYF | 17 | TRBJ2-3 | TRBV19 | - | -
TGTGCTAGTGGTTTGCCACCCCCCCCCAGGGGCAGAAACACTGAAGCTTTCTTT | CASGLPPPPRGRNTEAFF | 18 | TRBJ1-1 | TRBV12-5 | - | -
TGTGCCAGCAGCTCTTCCGGGGGAGGGTACGAGCAGTACTTC | CASSSSGGGYEQYF | 14 | TRBJ2-7 | TRBV7-2 | - | TRBD2
TGTGCCAGCTCATCTTCGGGGGGGCTGAACACTGAAGCTTTCTTT | CASSSSGGLNTEAFF | 15 | TRBJ1-1 | TRBV18 | - | -
TGTGCCAGCAGCTTAGACGGGGGGCGGAACACTGAAGCTTTCTTT | CASSLDGGRNTEAFF | 15 | TRBJ1-1 | TRBV11-2 | - | -
TGTGCCAGCAGCCCCCCACGAGAGGTGGGCACAGATACGCAGTATTTT | CASSPPREVGTDTQYF | 16 | TRBJ2-3 | TRBV11-3 | - | -
TGTGCCAGCAGCGCCCGACTAGCGGGGACAGATACGCAGTATTTT | CASSARLAGTDTQYF | 15 | TRBJ2-3 | TRBV9 | - | TRBD2
TGTGCCAGCAGCGCGCTGCTCGACGGGTTGGGTCTCTACGAGCAGTACTTC | CASSALLDGLGLYEQYF | 17 | TRBJ2-7 | TRBV7-9 | once | -
TGTGCCAGCAGTTACACGGCTAGCGGGATGTACGAGCAGTACTTC | CASSYTASGMYEQYF | 15 | TRBJ2-7 | TRBV6-2/TRBV6-3 | - | TRBD2
TGTGCCTGCGGGGGGGCCGGCACCGGGGAGCTGTTTTTT | CACGGAGTGELFF | 13 | TRBJ2-2 | TRBV30 | - | TRBD2
TGTGCCAGCAGTGAAGTGGCAGGGTACTATGGCTACACCTTC | CASSEVAGYYGYTF | 14 | TRBJ1-2 | TRBV6-1 | - | -
TGTGCCAGCAGCTTAGCGGGGAACTCACCCCTCCACTTT | CASSLAGNSPLHF | 13 | TRBJ1-6 | TRBV5-4 | - | -
TGTGCCAGCAGCCGGCCTAGCGGGGGCAATGAGCAGTTCTTC | CASSRPSGGNEQFF | 14 | TRBJ2-1 | TRBV27 | once | TRBD2
TGTGCCAGCAGCACTCTTGGGCGGGGGGAAGAGACCCAGTACTTC | CASSTLGRGEETQYF | 15 | TRBJ2-5 | TRBV9 | once | TRBD2
TGTGCCAGTAGTATAGTCGAACAGGAAAATGGCTACACCTTC | CASSIVEQENGYTF | 14 | TRBJ1-2 | TRBV19 | - | -
TGTGCCAGCTCACCACAGCTAGCGGGGGGCTCCTACAATGAGCAGTTCTTC | CASSPQLAGGSYNEQFF | 17 | TRBJ2-1 | TRBV18 | - | TRBD2
TGCGCCAGCAGCCCGGGGACAGGGGAAAAAGCCAAAAACATTCAGTACTTC | CASSPGTGEKAKNIQYF | 17 | TRBJ2-4 | TRBV4-3 | - | TRBD1
TGTGCCAGCAGTTTAGCCCCCGGGTTGGGCTACGAGCAGTACTTC | CASSLAPGLGYEQYF | 15 | TRBJ2-7 | TRBV27 | - | -
TGCGCCAGCAGCCGCCGGTTTCTGACTAGGGGGCTCAATGAGCAGTTCTTC | CASSRRFLTRGLNEQFF | 17 | TRBJ2-1 | TRBV4-3 | once | -
TGCGCCAGCAGCCGATGGGTTAGCGGGGAAGAGACCCAGTACTTC | CASSRWVSGEETQYF | 15 | TRBJ2-5 | TRBV5-1 | once | TRBD2
TGTGCCATCGGACAGTCCTACGAGCAGTACTTC | CAIGQSYEQYF | 11 | TRBJ2-7 | TRBV10-3 | - | -
TGCAGCGTTTCTAACGAGAATGAGCAGTTCTTC | CSVSNENEQFF | 11 | TRBJ2-1 | TRBV29-1 | - | -
TGCGCCAGCAGCATCGGGGTTCCACCCGATACGCAGTATTTT | CASSIGVPPDTQYF | 14 | TRBJ2-3 | TRBV5-1 | - | -
TGCGCCAGCAGCTTGGTACAGTTGGATACGCAGTATTTT | CASSLVQLDTQYF | 13 | TRBJ2-3 | TRBV5-1 | - | -
TGCGCCAGCAGCGCGGACAGGGTTGACGAGCAGTACTTC | CASSADRVDEQYF | 13 | TRBJ2-7 | TRBV5-1 | few | TRBD1
TGTGCCAGCAGCCATTCCCCGACTACTAGCGGGAGGTCAGAAGAGCAGTACTTC | CASSHSPTTSGRSEEQYF | 18 | TRBJ2-7 | TRBV7-6 | - | TRBD2
TGTGCCACCGAGCCTTTCCGGGACAGGGATAATTCACCCCTCCACTTT | CATEPFRDRDNSPLHF | 16 | TRBJ1-6 | TRBV7-9 | once | TRBD1
TGCAGCGTTGTGGGTAGCGGGAGGGAGTCCAAAGAGACCCAGTACTTC | CSVVGSGRESKETQYF | 16 | TRBJ2-5 | TRBV29-1 | - | TRBD2
TGTGCCAGCAGCCAAGTACTGCGGAACAGGGGGCTTGGCGAGCAGTACTTC | CASSQVLRNRGLGEQYF | 17 | TRBJ2-7 | TRBV14 | few | TRBD1
TGTGCCAGCAGTTCAATGAGCTCCTACGAGCAGTACTTC | CASSSMSSYEQYF | 13 | TRBJ2-7 | TRBV27 | - | -
TGTGCCAGCAGTTCCGGGACTAGCGGGACGAACACCGGGGAGCTGTTTTTT | CASSSGTSGTNTGELFF | 17 | TRBJ2-2 | TRBV6-2/TRBV6-3 | once | TRBD2
TGTGCCAGTAGTATGGGCGGGGAGGCCGGGGAGCTGTTTTTT | CASSMGGEAGELFF | 14 | TRBJ2-2 | TRBV19 | - | -
TGTGCCACCAGTGATGTGCGACAGGGATACTATGGCTACACCTTC | CATSDVRQGYYGYTF | 15 | TRBJ1-2 | TRBV24-1 | - | TRBD1
TGTGCCAGCAGTTACCTTTGGCAGGAGGAACTAAGCAATCAGCCCCAGCATTTT | CASSYLWQEELSNQPQHF | 18 | TRBJ1-5 | TRBV6-2/TRBV6-3 | - | -
TGCGCCAGCAGCTTTGGGACTAACTCCTACGAGCAGTACTTC | CASSFGTNSYEQYF | 14 | TRBJ2-7 | TRBV5-1 | - | TRBD2
TGTGCCAGCAACCCCTGGGCGAGCGGGAGAGCAGATACGCAGTATTTT | CASNPWASGRADTQYF | 16 | TRBJ2-3 | TRBV6-2/TRBV6-3 | - | TRBD2
TGCAGCGTTAATACAGGGATGGTTAATGAAAAACTGTTTTTT | CSVNTGMVNEKLFF | 14 | TRBJ1-4 | TRBV29-1 | - | -
TGTGCCAGCAGCCCCGGGACAGGGGTACCTCCCTACGAGCAGTACTTC | CASSPGTGVPPYEQYF | 16 | TRBJ2-7 | TRBV7-8 | - | TRBD1
TGTGCCAGTAGTAATCTAGGGGTAGCCAAAAACATTCAGTACTTC | CASSNLGVAKNIQYF | 15 | TRBJ2-4 | TRBV19 | - | -
TGTGCCAGCAGGTCCCAACAGGAGTCAACCCATGGCTACACCTTC | CASRSQQESTHGYTF | 15 | TRBJ1-2 | TRBV28 | once | -
TGTGCCAGCCGGACAGTAGATAATCAGCCCCAGCATTTT | CASRTVDNQPQHF | 13 | TRBJ1-5 | TRBV28 | - | -
TGTGCCAGCAGCTTAGGGTCGACAGGGAGGTGGCCAGATACGCAGTATTTT | CASSLGSTGRWPDTQYF | 17 | TRBJ2-3 | TRBV7-6 | few | -
TGTGCCAGCAGGGAGAGATGGATCAGGGAAAACACCATATATTTT | CASRERWIRENTIYF | 15 | TRBJ1-3 | TRBV2 | - | -
TGTGCCAGCAGTAAAGACAGGGTTGGGCAGCCCCAGCATTTT | CASSKDRVGQPQHF | 14 | TRBJ1-5 | TRBV2 | - | TRBD1
TGCGCCAGCAGCCAATCGCACAGGGGAGACAATTCACCCCTCCACTTT | CASSQSHRGDNSPLHF | 16 | TRBJ1-6 | TRBV5-1 | - | TRBD1
TGTGCCAGCAGTTCCCCAGGGGGGACCCGAAATCAGCCCCAGCATTTT | CASSSPGGTRNQPQHF | 16 | TRBJ1-5 | TRBV7-2 | - | TRBD1
TGTGCCAGTAGACCCGGGACTAGCGCTGAGCAGTTCTTC | CASRPGTSAEQFF | 13 | TRBJ2-1 | TRBV19 | - | TRBD2
TGCGCCAGCAGCTTGGTAGGGACTGATAATCAGCCCCAGCATTTT | CASSLVGTDNQPQHF | 15 | TRBJ1-5 | TRBV5-1 | - | -
TGTGCCAGCAGGTTACTAGCGGCCTACAATGAGCAGTTCTTC | CASRLLAAYNEQFF | 14 | TRBJ2-1 | TRBV2 | - | TRBD2
TGTGCCAGCAGTGACTCGTACAGGAACACCGGGGAGCTGTTTTTT | CASSDSYRNTGELFF | 15 | TRBJ2-2 | TRBV6-4 | - | -
TGTGCCAGCAGCATTGGGACAGGGGGCGCAACTGGGGCCAACGTCCTGACTTTC | CASSIGTGGATGANVLTF | 18 | TRBJ2-6 | TRBV7-9 | - | TRBD1
TGTGCCAGCAGCCTCGAGGTGGCAAACACTGAAGCTTTCTTT | CASSLEVANTEAFF | 14 | TRBJ1-1 | TRBV5-5 | - | -
TGTGCCAGCAGCTTAGGACTTCACAATGAGCAGTTCTTC | CASSLGLHNEQFF | 13 | TRBJ2-1 | TRBV7-9 | - | -
TGTGCCAGCAGGGCCGGGACTGCAACCTACGAGCAGTACTTC | CASRAGTATYEQYF | 14 | TRBJ2-7 | TRBV6-6 | few | -
TGTGCCACAAAAAGGGGGCCACTCTCTGGAAACACCATATATTTT | CATKRGPLSGNTIYF | 15 | TRBJ1-3 | TRBV6-5 | - | TRBD1
TGCGCCAGCAACGCAGGGAATGGTGGCTACACCTTC | CASNAGNGGYTF | 12 | TRBJ1-2 | TRBV5-1 | - | -